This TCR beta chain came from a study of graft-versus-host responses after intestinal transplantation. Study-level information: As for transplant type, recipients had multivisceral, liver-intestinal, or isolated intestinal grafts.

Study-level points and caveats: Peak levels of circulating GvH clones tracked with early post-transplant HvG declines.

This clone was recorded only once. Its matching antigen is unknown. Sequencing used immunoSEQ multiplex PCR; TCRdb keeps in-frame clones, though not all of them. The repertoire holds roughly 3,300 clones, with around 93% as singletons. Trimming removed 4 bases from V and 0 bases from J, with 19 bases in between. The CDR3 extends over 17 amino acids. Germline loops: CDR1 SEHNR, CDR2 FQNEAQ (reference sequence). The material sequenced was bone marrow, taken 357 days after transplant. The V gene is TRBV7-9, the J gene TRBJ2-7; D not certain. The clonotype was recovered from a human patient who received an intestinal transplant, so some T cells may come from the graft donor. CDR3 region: CASSSPPRHRGSYEQYF. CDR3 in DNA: TGTGCCAGCAGCTCCCCACCACGCCATAGAGGCTCCTACGAGCAGTACTTC. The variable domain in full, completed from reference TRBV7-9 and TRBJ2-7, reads DTGVSQNPRHKITKRGQNVTFRCDPISEHNRLYWYRQTLGQGPEFLTYFQNEAQLEKSRLLSDRFSAERPKGSFSTLEIQRTEQGDSAMYLCASSSPPRHRGSYEQYFGPGTRLTVT.